This is a list of T cell receptor beta chains from one sample in a study of regulatory T cells in long-lasting Graves disease. TCRdb processed the multiplex PCR reads anew with MiXCR; each CDR3 protein has one entry. The sample holds about 420,000 distinct CDR3 sequences; 16% are singletons and the top ten take roughly 23%. The sample was also reused in another study, on T cells in Graves' hyperthyroidism and ophthalmopathy.

This sample comprised peripheral blood mononuclear cells (PBMCs), obtained at new diagnosis, from a patient treated with antithyroid drugs. These receptors originate from a woman aged 18-30 years with Graves disease. Each CDR3 is given with its conserved first and last residue. The order of the fields is clone size, V gene, J gene, D gene, CDR3 DNA, CDR3 protein. The D gene is left open where the match is weak. The size of a clone is reported for some rows only, either as once, few or many, or as a class for expanded clones.

-	TRBV30	TRBJ1-1	-	TGTGCCTGGAGTATGGGGTGGACTGAAGCTTTCTTT	CAWSMGWTEAFF
many	TRBV2	TRBJ2-5	-	TGTGCCAGCAGTGAGGATAGGATGACCCAGTACTTC	CASSEDRMTQYF
-	TRBV30	TRBJ2-7	-	TGTGCCTGGAGTGTAGGGGGGAGCCACGAGCAGTACTTC	CAWSVGGSHEQYF
-	TRBV12-3/TRBV12-4	TRBJ2-7	-	TGTGCCAGCAGTTTTGTCCCTTCCGAGCAGTACTTC	CASSFVPSEQYF
many	TRBV20-1	TRBJ2-3	TRBD2	TGCAGTGCTAGAGATCAACGGGAGGGCCTGCACACAGATACGCAGTATTTT	CSARDQREGLHTDTQYF
-	TRBV18	TRBJ1-2	TRBD1	TGTGCCAGCTCGCTGGCCGGGACAGGGGCCCTCCTTAACTATGGCTACACCTTC	CASSLAGTGALLNYGYTF
many	TRBV7-9	TRBJ2-3	TRBD2	TGTGCCAGCAGTTGGACTAGCGGGAGGGCCAGCGATACGCAGTATTTT	CASSWTSGRASDTQYF
many	TRBV28	TRBJ2-1	-	TGTGCCAGCACCTCCCTCCGCAATGAGCAGTTCTTC	CASTSLRNEQFF
many	TRBV7-6	TRBJ1-5	-	TGTGCCAGCAGCTTAGGGCGGGGTGTCAATCAGCCCCAGCATTTT	CASSLGRGVNQPQHF
few	TRBV12-3/TRBV12-4	TRBJ1-3	TRBD1	TGTGCCAGCAGCCCCGGGACAGAGCGAAACACCATATATTTT	CASSPGTERNTIYF
few	TRBV4-3	TRBJ2-7	TRBD2	TGCGCCAGCAGCCAAGAGGCGGGAGCACACGAGCAGTACTTC	CASSQEAGAHEQYF
many	TRBV18	TRBJ2-3	TRBD1	TGTGCCAGCTCACGACAGGGGGCGTCTAGCACAGATACGCAGTATTTT	CASSRQGASSTDTQYF
few	TRBV4-1	TRBJ2-2	-	TGCGCCAGCAGCCAAGATGAGGCTAGCGCGAACACCGGGGAGCTGTTTTTT	CASSQDEASANTGELFF
many	TRBV28	TRBJ2-4	TRBD1	TGTGCCAGCAGTCCTCCCCGACAGGGACGGATAAACATTCAGTACTTC	CASSPPRQGRINIQYF
few	TRBV20-1	TRBJ2-5	-	TGCAGTGCTATCGAGACCCAGTACTTC	CSAIETQYF
many	TRBV7-9	TRBJ2-3	TRBD2	TGTGCCAGCAGCTTAGTCCCTTTGGGGGGAGGGCCGACAGATACGCAGTATTTT	CASSLVPLGGGPTDTQYF
-	TRBV10-3	TRBJ1-5	-	TGTGCCGCCTCGGACAGTAACTCCGGCCAGCCCCAGCATTTT	CAASDSNSGQPQHF
many	TRBV30	TRBJ1-5	-	TGTGCCTGGAGTGGGAGTGGGGGGCGAGGTCAGCCCCAGCATTTT	CAWSGSGGRGQPQHF
few	TRBV7-2	TRBJ2-7	TRBD1	TGTGCCAGCAGCTTAAGTCCCGGGACAGGGGGCCGCAAGCAGTACTTC	CASSLSPGTGGRKQYF
few	TRBV4-1	TRBJ2-5	TRBD2	TGCGCCAGCAGCCAAGATAACATGGGACTAGATGGGACCCAGTACTTC	CASSQDNMGLDGTQYF
-	TRBV10-2	TRBJ2-3	TRBD2	TGCGCCAGCAGTGAGTCGTCACTAGCGGATACTAGCACAGATACGCAGTATTTT	CASSESSLADTSTDTQYF
many	TRBV7-2	TRBJ2-7	TRBD2	TGTGCCAGCAGCTCTGTAGCGGGAGGAAGCAACGAGCAGTACTTC	CASSSVAGGSNEQYF
many	TRBV5-1	TRBJ2-1	-	TGCGCCAGCAGCTTGGGTAGCTTCCTACTGGATGAGCAGTTCTTC	CASSLGSFLLDEQFF
few	TRBV15	TRBJ2-3	TRBD1	TGTGCCACCTCGCGCCGGGACAGGGGGGGCACAGATACGCAGTATTTT	CATSRRDRGGTDTQYF
many	TRBV4-1	TRBJ2-1	TRBD1	TGCGCCAGCAGCCATGCCGGACAGGGGAACAATGAGCAGTTCTTC	CASSHAGQGNNEQFF
many	TRBV2	TRBJ1-1	-	TGTGCCAGCAGTGATAGAGGGTTGAACACTGAAGCTTTCTTT	CASSDRGLNTEAFF
few	TRBV11-2	TRBJ2-3	-	TGTGCCAGCAGCTTAGTTCGTGCGCAGTATTTT	CASSLVRAQYF
many	TRBV29-1	TRBJ2-4	-	TGCAGCGTTGTCGACTACAACATTCAGTACTTC	CSVVDYNIQYF
-	TRBV9	TRBJ2-1	-	TGTGCCAGCAGCGTTAGGACCGAGGATGAGCAGTTCTTC	CASSVRTEDEQFF
-	TRBV7-9	TRBJ2-1	-	TGTGCCAGCAGCTTAGAGGGGCTTGTCTTC	CASSLEGLVF
-	TRBV20-1	TRBJ2-7	-	TGCAGTGCTCCCGGGACAACAAGTTACGAGCAGTACTTC	CSAPGTTSYEQYF
few	TRBV14	TRBJ1-2	-	TGTGCCAGCAGCCAATGGGGAGAGATTACGGATGGCTACACCTTC	CASSQWGEITDGYTF
many	TRBV12-3/TRBV12-4	TRBJ2-4	-	TGTGCCAGCAGTTTCTCGTCCGGGAAAAAGGTTCAGTACTTC	CASSFSSGKKVQYF
many	TRBV4-1	TRBJ2-7	TRBD1	TGCGCCAGCAGCCTACGGGACAGGGGAGTAGAGGAGCAGTACTTC	CASSLRDRGVEEQYF
-	TRBV28	TRBJ2-7	TRBD2	TGTGCCAGCAACTCGCGGGGCCTAGCGGGAGAAGCCGAGCAGTACTTC	CASNSRGLAGEAEQYF
many	TRBV20-1	TRBJ2-5	-	TGCAGTGCTAGCCAGGGCGGCGAGACCCAGTACTTC	CSASQGGETQYF
-	TRBV28	TRBJ2-2	TRBD1	TGTGCCAGCAGGGGGACAGGGGTGGGCCTGTTTTTT	CASRGTGVGLFF
-	TRBV11-2	TRBJ2-3	TRBD2	TGTGCCAGCAGCGTATCTCGGGAGGGCCGTGATACGCAGTATTTT	CASSVSREGRDTQYF
-	TRBV3-1	TRBJ2-6	-	TGTGCCAGCAGCCAATACCCCACAGGCTCTGGGGCCAACGTCCTGACTTTC	CASSQYPTGSGANVLTF
few	TRBV15	TRBJ2-7	TRBD1	TGTGCCACCAGCAGAAATACAGGGGGCGGGTCCTACGAGCAGTACTTC	CATSRNTGGGSYEQYF
many	TRBV28	TRBJ2-7	-	TGTGCCAGCAGTTTACCGGGCCGCTCCTACGAGCAGTACTTC	CASSLPGRSYEQYF
many	TRBV2	TRBJ2-2	-	TGTGCCAGCAGTGAAATTGCGGGTTACACCGGGGAGCTGTTTTTT	CASSEIAGYTGELFF
-	TRBV30	TRBJ1-6	TRBD1	TGTGCCTGGAGTGTACTCGGACAGGGGACTTCACCCCTCCACTTT	CAWSVLGQGTSPLHF
many	TRBV11-1	TRBJ2-2	-	TGTGCCAGCAGCGATTTTAGACCCCCGAACACCGGGGAGCTGTTTTTT	CASSDFRPPNTGELFF
-	TRBV28	TRBJ1-4	TRBD1	TGTGCCAGCAGTTTAGTGACAGGGGGTGAAAAACTGTTTTTT	CASSLVTGGEKLFF
many	TRBV20-1	TRBJ1-1	-	TGCAGTGCATGGAGAGGGGGTTTGAACACTGAAGCTTTCTTT	CSAWRGGLNTEAFF
few	TRBV20-1	TRBJ2-7	TRBD2	TGCAGTGCCCGAAGGTGGGGACTAGCCTACGAGCAGTACTTC	CSARRWGLAYEQYF
few	TRBV28	TRBJ1-4	-	TGTGCCAGCAGTTTGCAGCACGAAAAACTGTTTTTT	CASSLQHEKLFF
many	TRBV28	TRBJ2-4	TRBD2	TGTGCCAGCACCAATTGGAGGTCTCGGGAGGGCCCCGCCAAAAACATTCAGTACTTC	CASTNWRSREGPAKNIQYF
-	TRBV19	TRBJ2-1	TRBD1	TGTGCCAGTAGTACCGACAGGGGGTTGAGCTCCTACAATGAGCAGTTCTTC	CASSTDRGLSSYNEQFF
many	TRBV20-1	TRBJ1-1	-	TGCAGTGCTTCTCGAAACAGGGAAGGTGAAGCTTTCTTT	CSASRNREGEAFF
many	TRBV11-3	TRBJ2-7	-	TGTGCCAGCAGCTTATACGGGGGCTACGAGCAGTACTTC	CASSLYGGYEQYF
few	TRBV28	TRBJ1-2	-	TGTGCCAGCAGTATAGGGGGGTCTAACTATGGCTACACCTTC	CASSIGGSNYGYTF
few	TRBV29-1	TRBJ2-7	-	TGCAGCGTTCTTCGTGGCAGACCATACGAGCAGTACTTC	CSVLRGRPYEQYF
many	TRBV18	TRBJ2-5	-	TGTGCCAGCTCACCACGGTTGCACACAGGGAGTCCCACCCAGTACTTC	CASSPRLHTGSPTQYF
-	TRBV28	TRBJ2-7	-	TGTGCCAGCAGTTTACCCCGCGGCGGTGGGTTCGAGCAGTACTTC	CASSLPRGGGFEQYF
few	TRBV6-2/TRBV6-3	TRBJ2-4	-	TGTGCCAGCAGTTGGGCGGGACAGTCCAAAAACATTCAGTACTTC	CASSWAGQSKNIQYF
-	TRBV6-4	TRBJ1-1	-	TGTGCCAGCAGTGCGTCCCGGGACTACGCTGAAGCTTCCTTT	CASSASRDYAEASF